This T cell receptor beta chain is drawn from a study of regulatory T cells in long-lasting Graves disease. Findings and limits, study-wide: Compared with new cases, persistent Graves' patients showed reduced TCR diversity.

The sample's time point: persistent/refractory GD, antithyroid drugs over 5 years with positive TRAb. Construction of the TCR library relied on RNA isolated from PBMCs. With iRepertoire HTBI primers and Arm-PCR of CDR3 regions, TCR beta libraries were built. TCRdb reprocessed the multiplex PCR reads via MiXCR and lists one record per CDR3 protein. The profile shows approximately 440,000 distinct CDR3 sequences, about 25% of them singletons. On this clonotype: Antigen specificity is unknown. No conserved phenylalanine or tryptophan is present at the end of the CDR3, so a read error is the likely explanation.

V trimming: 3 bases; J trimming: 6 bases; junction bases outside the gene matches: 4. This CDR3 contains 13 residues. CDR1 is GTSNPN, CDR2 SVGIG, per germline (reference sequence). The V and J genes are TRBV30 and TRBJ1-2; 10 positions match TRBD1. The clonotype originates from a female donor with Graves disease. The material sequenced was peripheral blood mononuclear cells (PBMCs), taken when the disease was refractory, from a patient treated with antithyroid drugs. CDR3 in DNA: TGTGCCTGGAGCCCGGGACAGGGGAATGGCTACACCCTC. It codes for CAWSPGQGNGYTL.